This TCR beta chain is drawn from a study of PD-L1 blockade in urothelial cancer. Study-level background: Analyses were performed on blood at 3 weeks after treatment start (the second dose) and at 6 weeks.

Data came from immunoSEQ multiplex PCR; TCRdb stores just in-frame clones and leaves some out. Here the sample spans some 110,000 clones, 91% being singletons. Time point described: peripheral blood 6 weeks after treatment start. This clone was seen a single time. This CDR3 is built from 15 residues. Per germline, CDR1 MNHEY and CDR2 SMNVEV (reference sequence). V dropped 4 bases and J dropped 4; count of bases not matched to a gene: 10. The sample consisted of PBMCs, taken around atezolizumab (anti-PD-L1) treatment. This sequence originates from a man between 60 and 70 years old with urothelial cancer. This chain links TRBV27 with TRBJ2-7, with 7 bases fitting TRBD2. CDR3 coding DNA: TGTGCCAGCAGTTCCCCCCGCCTAGCGGTATACGAGCAGTACTTC. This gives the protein CASSSPRLAVYEQYF.